These T cell receptor beta chains were read from a single sample in a study of cytomegalovirus exposure and HLA in healthy donors. Here immunoSEQ multiplex PCR was the method, and the copy in TCRdb shows in-frame clones only, minus some. This repertoire shows 30,000 to 45,000 clones, around 81% found once; its top ten account for roughly 8.8%. Sequencing was done on a sample of PBMCs. Receptors were obtained from a woman aged 40 to 55 in good health and CMV-seronegative. CDR3s include the opening cysteine and the closing phenylalanine or tryptophan. A D gene is named only where the DNA matches it firmly. Not every row has a clone size; where given, it reads once, few, many or a size class.

d_gene: NA
abundance: NA
j_gene: TRBJ2-1
v_gene: TRBV7-3
CDR3nt: TGTGCCAGCAGCTTAACGGGGGGGCGTTACAATGAGCAGTTCTTC
CDR3aa: CASSLTGGRYNEQFF

d_gene: NA
abundance: NA
j_gene: TRBJ1-1
v_gene: TRBV7-2
CDR3nt: TGTGCCAGCAGCTTAGTCCTAGGAGCAGCGGCTTTCTTT
CDR3aa: CASSLVLGAAAFF

d_gene: NA
abundance: once
j_gene: TRBJ2-6
v_gene: TRBV19
CDR3nt: TGTGCCAGTAGTATTGAGGGACTCTTCTCTGGGGCCAACGTCCTGACTTTC
CDR3aa: CASSIEGLFSGANVLTF

d_gene: NA
abundance: medium-sized
j_gene: TRBJ2-4
v_gene: TRBV5-5
CDR3nt: TGTGCCAGGCCTCTATCGGGGGAAACCAAAAACATTCAGTACTTC
CDR3aa: CARPLSGETKNIQYF

d_gene: NA
abundance: NA
j_gene: TRBJ1-1
v_gene: TRBV6-5
CDR3nt: TGTGCCAGCAGCCGGGGACTTCTGAACACTGAAGCTTTCTTT
CDR3aa: CASSRGLLNTEAFF

d_gene: TRBD2
abundance: NA
j_gene: TRBJ2-2
v_gene: TRBV4-2
CDR3nt: TGTGCCAGCAGCCAAGATGCTAGCGGGGGGCCCGGGGAGCTGTTTTTT
CDR3aa: CASSQDASGGPGELFF

d_gene: NA
abundance: NA
j_gene: TRBJ2-1
v_gene: TRBV14
CDR3nt: TGTGCCAGCAGCCAAGAAGCTGGCGGTTACAATGAGCAGTTCTTC
CDR3aa: CASSQEAGGYNEQFF

d_gene: NA
abundance: NA
j_gene: TRBJ2-1
v_gene: TRBV5-6
CDR3nt: TGTGCCAGCAGCTTTAGGCGGGGCAATGAGCAGTTCTTC
CDR3aa: CASSFRRGNEQFF

d_gene: TRBD1
abundance: NA
j_gene: TRBJ2-6
v_gene: TRBV25-1
CDR3nt: TGTGCCAGCAGTGGACAGGGGTCTATCTTCTCTGGGGCCAACGTCCTGACTTTC
CDR3aa: CASSGQGSIFSGANVLTF

d_gene: TRBD1
abundance: NA
j_gene: TRBJ1-4
v_gene: TRBV6-5
CDR3nt: TGTGCCAGCAGTTTTTTGGGACAGGGGAAACTGTTTTTT
CDR3aa: CASSFLGQGKLFF

d_gene: NA
abundance: once
j_gene: TRBJ1-5
v_gene: TRBV18
CDR3nt: TGTGCCAGCTCACGCGCGGGGGATCAGCCCCAGCATTTT
CDR3aa: CASSRAGDQPQHF

d_gene: NA
abundance: NA
j_gene: TRBJ1-1
v_gene: TRBV6-1
CDR3nt: TGTGCCATAGGGGCGTGGGGCACTGAAGCTTTCTTT
CDR3aa: CAIGAWGTEAFF

d_gene: NA
abundance: NA
j_gene: TRBJ1-2
v_gene: TRBV6-5
CDR3nt: TGTGCCAGCAGTTACCAATCCGGGACAAGTGGCTACACCTTC
CDR3aa: CASSYQSGTSGYTF

d_gene: TRBD2
abundance: NA
j_gene: TRBJ2-1
v_gene: TRBV7-9
CDR3nt: TGTGCCAGCAGCATAAGAGCGGGGGGCCGGGTTGAGCAGTTCTTC
CDR3aa: CASSIRAGGRVEQFF

d_gene: NA
abundance: NA
j_gene: TRBJ1-3
v_gene: TRBV4-3
CDR3nt: TGCGCCAGCAGCCAACTAACAGGGACTGGAAACACCATATATTTT
CDR3aa: CASSQLTGTGNTIYF

d_gene: TRBD2
abundance: once
j_gene: TRBJ2-5
v_gene: TRBV6-1
CDR3nt: TGTGCCAGCAAAGGACTAGCGGCGCAAGAGACCCAGTACTTC
CDR3aa: CASKGLAAQETQYF

d_gene: TRBD1
abundance: once
j_gene: TRBJ1-1
v_gene: TRBV5-1
CDR3nt: TGCGCCAGCAGCCTTTTACAGGGGGACACTGAAGCTTTCTTT
CDR3aa: CASSLLQGDTEAFF

d_gene: TRBD2
abundance: NA
j_gene: TRBJ2-1
v_gene: TRBV7-2
CDR3nt: TGTGCCAGCAGCCGAGGACTAGCCTACAATGAGCAGTTCTTC
CDR3aa: CASSRGLAYNEQFF

d_gene: NA
abundance: few
j_gene: TRBJ2-1
v_gene: TRBV5-6
CDR3nt: TGTGCCAGCAGCCTGACAGACAATGAGCAGTTCTTC
CDR3aa: CASSLTDNEQFF

d_gene: TRBD2
abundance: few
j_gene: TRBJ2-1
v_gene: TRBV9
CDR3nt: TGTGCCAGCAGCGTTAGCGGGGGGGCGGGATACAATGAGCAGTTCTTC
CDR3aa: CASSVSGGAGYNEQFF